The 30 T cell receptor beta chains below all came from one sample that was sequenced in a study of blood T cell repertoires in COVID-19. Clones were sequenced by immunoSEQ multiplex PCR, and TCRdb holds only the in-frame ones, with some missing. The data hold under 250,000 clones, with just under 85% observed a single time. Input material: PBMCs or T cells enriched from blood (not recorded which). These receptors came from a woman between 40 and 55 years old with acute COVID-19.

The gene calls are TRBV15 and TRBJ1-2; maybe TRBD1 (5 bases). Per the germline V gene, CDR1 is LNHNV and CDR2 is YYDKDF (reference sequence). The ends were cut back, 0 bases at V and 8 bases at J, with 16 bases in the middle. This CDR3 has 15 residues. The CDR3 sequence is CATSRDWNQGGGYTF. As DNA, the CDR3 is TGTGCCACCAGCAGAGATTGGAATCAGGGTGGGGGCTACACCTTC.

This chain links TRBV19 with TRBJ2-3, with a weak D call TRBD2 (6 bases). The CDR3 runs 16 residues. V lost 6 bases and J 0 bases, leaving 16 bases between the germline ends. Germline V CDR1 and CDR2: LNHDA, SQIVND (reference sequence). The CDR3 DNA reads TGTGCCAGTAGCCTGCGGGACCGCAGTAGCACAGATACGCAGTATTTT. It yields the protein CASSLRDRSSTDTQYF.

V and J are TRBV7-9 and TRBJ1-1; 8 nucleotides line up with TRBD1. This CDR3 is built from 14 residues. J was trimmed by 4 bases and V by 5 bases; bases with no gene match: 6. Looked up from germline, CDR1 is SEHNR and CDR2 is FQNEAQ (reference sequence). CDR3 sequence (DNA): TGTGCCAGCAGCCAGACAGGGGTAAGCACTGAAGCTTTCTTT. Translated: CASSQTGVSTEAFF.

The gene calls are TRBV7-8 and TRBJ2-1; D is unclear. CDR3 length: 15 residues. Trimming took 4 bases from V and 1 from J, leaving 11 bases between them. Germline V CDR1 and CDR2: SGHVS, FQNEAQ. In DNA, the CDR3 is TGTGCCAGCAGCTCCCGGGTAAGGTCCTACAATGAGCAGTTCTTC. Amino acids: CASSSRVRSYNEQFF. Using reference TRBV7-8 and TRBJ2-1 for the parts outside the CDR3, the full variable domain is GAGVSQSPRYKVAKRGQDVALRCDPISGHVSLFWYQQALGQGPEFLTYFQNEAQLDKSGLPSDRFFAERPEGSVSTLKIQRTQQEDSAVYLCASSSRVRSYNEQFFGPGTRLTVL.

V usage is TRBV3-1 (or the pseudogene TRBV3-2) and J usage is TRBJ2-1, with a possible D match to TRBD2 (6 bases). CDR1 is LGHDT, CDR2 YNNKEL, per germline (reference sequence). The V and J ends lost 0 bases and 7 bases respectively, with 10 bases between them. The CDR3 consists of 14 residues. The CDR3 DNA follows: TGTGCCAGCAGCCAAGAGGTAGGGAGGAATGAGCAGTTCTTC. Protein product: CASSQEVGRNEQFF.

About this clone: This same CDR3 is encoded by further DNA sequences in the sample. This chain joins TRBV5-4 and TRBJ1-3; 7 bases are shared with TRBD1. This CDR3 spans 14 amino acids. Trimming removed 4 bases from V and 0 bases from J; junction bases left unmatched: 1. The germline CDR1 and CDR2 sequences are SGHNT and YYREEE (reference sequence). CDR3 DNA: TGTGCCAGCAGCAGGACAGGCTCTGGAAACACCATATATTTT. It codes for CASSRTGSGNTIYF.

The chain joins TRBV7-8 to TRBJ1-2, with 9 nucleotides matching TRBD1. V lost 5 bases to trimming and J lost 5 bases; unmatched junction nucleotides: 6. CDR1 and CDR2 (germline): SGHVS, FQNEAQ. This CDR3 comprises 14 residues. The CDR3 DNA is TGTGCCAGCAGCCAATTACAGGGGGCTTATGGCTACACCTTC. Translated, it gives CASSQLQGAYGYTF.

This clone was observed a single time. The V and J genes are TRBV24-1 and TRBJ2-2; TRBD2 might be the D (6 bases). Germline V gene sequence: CDR1 KGHDR, CDR2 SFDVKD. The CDR3 consists of 16 residues. Trimming left V 0 bases short and J 7 bases short, with 14 bases between. The DNA of the CDR3 is TGTGCCACCAGTGATTTGGGAGGGGCACCCGGCGGGGAGCTGTTTTTT. Amino acids: CATSDLGGAPGGELFF.

This chain connects TRBV25-1 to TRBJ2-6, with 8 nucleotides matching TRBD1. Germline V gene data show CDR1 as MGHDK and CDR2 as SYGVNS. The CDR3 consists of 18 residues. The junction had 8 bases not matched to a gene; V was cut back by 4 bases and J by 0 bases. Here the CDR3 DNA reads TGTGCCAGCAGTGGAGCCGGGACAGGAGACTCTGGGGCCAACGTCCTGACTTTC. Translation gives CASSGAGTGDSGANVLTF.

The chain couples TRBV7-7 to TRBJ2-5, with 13 bases matching TRBD2. J lost 5 bases, V lost 5 bases, and 5 bases had no gene match. This CDR3 has 15 residues. From germline, CDR1 is SSHAT and CDR2 FNYEAQ (reference sequence). The CDR3, as DNA: TGTGCCAGCAGCCGATCGACTAGCGGGGGGGAGACCCAGTACTTC. Its translation: CASSRSTSGGETQYF.

There are a few counts of this clone. The J gene is TRBJ1-1, the V gene TRBV19; TRBD1 matches at 7 bases. V gave up 2 bases and J gave up 5 bases; unmatched junction bases: 2. CDR1 is LNHDA and CDR2 is SQIVND in the germline V gene (reference sequence). This CDR3 comprises 13 residues. CDR3 in amino acids: CASSIPGQTEAFF. In nucleotides, the CDR3 is TGTGCCAGTAGTATACCGGGACAGACTGAAGCTTTCTTT. Variable domain in full (rest from reference TRBV19 and TRBJ1-1): DGGITQSPKYLFRKEGQNVTLSCEQNLNHDAMYWYRQDPGQGLRLIYYSQIVNDFQKGDIAEGYSVSREKKESFPLTVTSAQKNPTAFYLCASSIPGQTEAFFGQGTRLTVV.

The chain uses TRBV7-8 and TRBJ1-2; no reliable D call. Trimming removed 4 bases at V and 13 bases at J, with 16 bases between. The CDR3 has 12 amino acids. Germline lookup yields CDR1 SGHVS and CDR2 FQNEAQ. CDR3 DNA sequence: TGTGCCAGCAGCTCCCGCTCCTTCCCCAGCACCTTC. This sequence encodes CASSSRSFPSTF.

This clone was seen a single time. The chain has TRBV4-2 and TRBJ2-3; perhaps TRBD1 as D (5 bases). Between the trimmed V and J ends, which lost 0 bases and 0 bases, there was a span of 10 bases. Germline assignment: CDR1 LGHNA and CDR2 YNFKEQ. The CDR3 sequence is 16 residues long. CDR3 DNA sequence: TGTGCCAGCAGCCAAGATCTGACAGCCAGCACAGATACGCAGTATTTT. Translation: CASSQDLTASTDTQYF.

The chain uses TRBV4-2 and TRBJ1-2; weak D call: TRBD1 (5 bases). The CDR3 loop spans 15 amino acids. Trimming pared 0 bases from V and 6 bases from J, leaving 14 bases between. CDR1 is LGHNA, CDR2 YNFKEQ, per germline. The CDR3 region is CASSQDFSWGDGYTF. CDR3 DNA sequence: TGTGCCAGCAGCCAAGATTTCAGCTGGGGGGATGGCTACACCTTC.

The gene calls are TRBV15 and TRBJ1-4; D is possibly TRBD1 (5 bases). This CDR3 is 15 amino acids long. Looked up from germline, CDR1 is LNHNV and CDR2 is YYDKDF (reference sequence). Trimming stripped 1 base from V and 5 bases from J, with 11 bases between. The CDR3 here is CATSRGGHPNEKLFF. CDR3 nucleotides: TGTGCCACCAGCAGAGGGGGCCACCCCAATGAAAAACTGTTTTTT. Full variable domain (remainder filled in from reference TRBV15 and TRBJ1-4): DAMVIQNPRYQVTQFGKPVTLSCSQTLNHNVMYWYQQKSSQAPKLLFHYYDKDFNNEADTPDNFQSRRPNTSFCFLDIRSPGLGDTAMYLCATSRGGHPNEKLFFGSGTQLSVL.

The chain uses TRBV5-4 and TRBJ2-1, with TRBD1 as a possible D gene (8 bases). The CDR3 spans 14 residues. V gave up 1 base and J gave up 7 bases, with 12 bases separating them. Germline V lookup: CDR1 SGHNT, CDR2 YYREEE (reference sequence). The CDR3 DNA follows: TGTGCCAGCAGCTTGACAGGGGGGGTGAATGAGCAGTTCTTC. It codes for CASSLTGGVNEQFF.

The chain uses TRBV7-2 and TRBJ1-3; D possibly corresponds to TRBD1 (6 bases). Germline lookup yields CDR1 SGHTA and CDR2 FQGNSA. The CDR3 is 15 amino acids. Trimming left V 3 bases short and J 2 bases short, with 11 bases between. CDR3 protein: CASSFTGSPGNTIYF. CDR3 DNA sequence: TGTGCCAGCAGCTTCACAGGGAGCCCTGGAAACACCATATATTTT.

J is TRBJ2-7 and V is TRBV7-5; the table assigns TRBD1, which was not confirmed against the DNA. TRBV7-5 is shown as a pseudogene. There are 15 residues in the CDR3. CDR3 loop: CVRSHDRGDDYEQYF. CDR3 DNA: TGTGTCAGAAGCCACGACAGGGGGGACGACTACGAGCAGTACTTC.

This clone was seen once. The chain joins TRBV24-1 to TRBJ2-5; perhaps TRBD1 as D (5 bases). V gave up 3 bases and J gave up 5 bases, with 12 bases separating them. CDR1 is KGHDR, CDR2 SFDVKD, per germline. The CDR3 contains 14 residues. The CDR3 DNA reads as TGTGCCACCAGTGATGATACAGGTCGCGAGACCCAGTACTTC. Residues: CATSDDTGRETQYF.

The V gene is TRBV2, the J gene TRBJ2-3, with 9 bases aligning to TRBD2. The CDR3 spans 17 residues. The germline V gene encodes CDR1 SNHLY and CDR2 FYNNEI. Losses at the gene ends were 6 bases for V and 0 bases for J; bases not matched to a gene: 10. CDR3 amino acids: CASRPLPTSGSTDTQYF. Written as DNA, the CDR3 is TGTGCCAGCAGGCCGCTGCCGACTAGCGGAAGCACAGATACGCAGTATTTT.

This chain joins TRBV24-1 and TRBJ2-1, with 7 bases aligning to TRBD2. The CDR3 is made up of 15 amino acids. V was clipped by 12 bases and J by 1 base; unmatched bases: 11. Germline V CDR1 and CDR2: KGHDR, SFDVKD. The chain's CDR3 is CASGEGSGSYNEQFF. The DNA for the CDR3 is TGTGCCTCGGGGGAGGGTTCGGGTTCCTACAATGAGCAGTTCTTC.

The rearrangement joins TRBV7-9 to TRBJ1-1; maybe TRBD1 (6 bases). This CDR3 is built from 16 residues. Germline V gene sequence: CDR1 SEHNR, CDR2 FQNEAQ (reference sequence). Trimming pared 5 bases from V and 8 bases from J, leaving 24 bases between. The CDR3 bases are TGTGCCAGCAGCGGGGACGGACAGCTTACCATTACCGAAGCTTTCTTT. Protein product: CASSGDGQLTITEAFF.

The chain uses TRBV19 and TRBJ2-2; TRBD2 might be the D (5 bases). This CDR3 contains 15 residues. Trimming took off 3 bases at V and 2 bases at J, with 10 bases between the two ends. CDR1 is LNHDA, CDR2 SQIVND, per germline (reference sequence). The DNA of the CDR3 is TGTGCCAGTAGTATTGGGCTAGCTAACACCGGGGAGCTGTTTTTT. Its protein product is CASSIGLANTGELFF.

The rearrangement uses TRBV18 and TRBJ2-6, with D tentatively TRBD1 (5 bases). Germline loops: CDR1 KGHSH, CDR2 LQKENI. The CDR3 runs to 16 residues. V lost 1 base to trimming and J lost 2 bases, with 9 bases between them. The CDR3 protein is CASSPRTTPGANVLTF. CDR3 in DNA: TGTGCCAGCTCACCACGGACAACCCCTGGGGCCAACGTCCTGACTTTC. The whole variable domain, filled in from reference TRBV18 and TRBJ2-6, reads NAGVMQNPRHLVRRRGQEARLRCSPMKGHSHVYWYRQLPEEGLKFMVYLQKENIIDESGMPKERFSAEFPKEGPSILRIQQVVRGDSAAYFCASSPRTTPGANVLTFGAGSRLTVL.

The rearrangement joins TRBV15 to TRBJ2-5; TRBD2 matches 12 bases. Trimming took 7 bases from V and 5 from J; bases not matched to a gene: 5. Germline values: CDR1 LNHNV, CDR2 YYDKDF (reference sequence). The CDR3 is 14 amino acids. The DNA of the CDR3 is TGTGCCACCAAGACTAGCGGGGGTTTTGAGACCCAGTACTTC. Translated: CATKTSGGFETQYF.

The gene calls are TRBV29-1 and TRBJ2-7, with a weak D call TRBD2 (6 bases). Germline V lookup: CDR1 SQVTM, CDR2 ANQGSEA. V lost 3 bases and J 6 bases, leaving 12 bases between the germline ends. This CDR3 contains 12 residues. CDR3 loop: CSVESMGGEQYF. As DNA, the CDR3 is TGCAGCGTTGAGAGTATGGGGGGCGAGCAGTACTTC.

V is TRBV27 and J is TRBJ2-5; D unresolved. The V end was cut by 3 bases, the J end by 2 bases, with 13 bases between. The CDR3 runs to 15 residues. The germline V gene encodes CDR1 MNHEY and CDR2 SMNVEV (reference sequence). In DNA form, the CDR3 reads TGTGCCAGCAGTTTCCGGTACAGCTTTCAAGAGACCCAGTACTTC. This translates into CASSFRYSFQETQYF.

This chain uses TRBV6-2 or TRBV6-3 with TRBJ2-1, with 7 bases fitting TRBD2. V shed 5 bases and J 6 bases; nucleotides not matched to a gene: 7. Germline V gives CDR1 MNHEY, CDR2 SVGEGT. CDR3 length: 14 amino acids. CDR3 nucleotide sequence: TGTGCCAGCAGTAAACCCTCGGGGGGCAATGAGCAGTTCTTC. It specifies CASSKPSGGNEQFF.

This chain joins TRBV6-5 and TRBJ1-4; 10 positions match TRBD1. The CDR3 contains 14 residues. The J segment lost 7 bases and the V segment lost 4 bases, leaving 3 bases of the junction unmatched. Germline CDR1 MNHEY, CDR2 SVGAGI. CDR3 residues: CASSWGQGSEKLFF. In DNA form, the CDR3 reads TGTGCCAGCAGTTGGGGACAGGGGAGTGAAAAACTGTTTTTT.

The V and J genes are TRBV6-4 and TRBJ1-1, with D possibly TRBD1 on 6 matching bases. The CDR3 is 13 residues long. Per the germline V gene, CDR1 is MRHNA and CDR2 is SNTAGT. Trimming left V 5 bases short and J 5 bases short, with 12 bases between. DNA of the CDR3: TGTGCCAGCAGTTCTTGGGACATAACTGAAGCTTTCTTT. Translating it yields CASSSWDITEAFF.